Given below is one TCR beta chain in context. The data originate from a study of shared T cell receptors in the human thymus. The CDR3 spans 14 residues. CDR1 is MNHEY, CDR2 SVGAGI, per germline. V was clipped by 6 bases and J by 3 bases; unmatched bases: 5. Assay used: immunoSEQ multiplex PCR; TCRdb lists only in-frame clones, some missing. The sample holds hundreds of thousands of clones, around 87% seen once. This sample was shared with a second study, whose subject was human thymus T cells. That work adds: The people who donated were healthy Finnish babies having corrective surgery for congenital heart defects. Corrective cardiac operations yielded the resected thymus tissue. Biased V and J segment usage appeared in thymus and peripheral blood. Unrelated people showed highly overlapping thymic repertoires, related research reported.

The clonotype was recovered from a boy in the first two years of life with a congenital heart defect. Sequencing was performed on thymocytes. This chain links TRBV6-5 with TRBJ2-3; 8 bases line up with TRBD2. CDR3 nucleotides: TGTGCCAGCAGCCCGGGACTAGAGACAGATACGCAGTATTTT. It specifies CASSPGLETDTQYF.